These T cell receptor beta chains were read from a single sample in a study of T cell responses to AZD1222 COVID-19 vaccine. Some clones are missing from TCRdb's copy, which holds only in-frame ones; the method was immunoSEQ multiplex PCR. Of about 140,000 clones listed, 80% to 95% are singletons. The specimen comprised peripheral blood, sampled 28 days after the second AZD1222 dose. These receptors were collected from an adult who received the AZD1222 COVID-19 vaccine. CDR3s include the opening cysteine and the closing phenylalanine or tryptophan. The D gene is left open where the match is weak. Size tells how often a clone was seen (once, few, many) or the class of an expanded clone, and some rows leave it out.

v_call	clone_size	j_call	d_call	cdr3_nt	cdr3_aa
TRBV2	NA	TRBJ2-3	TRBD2	TGTGCCAGCAGTAGCGGGGGGAGGTCAGATACGCAGTATTTT	CASSSGGRSDTQYF
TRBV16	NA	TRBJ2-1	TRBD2	TGTGCCAGCAGCCCCTTTCGGATCAGGACTAGCGGGGTTGAGCAGTTCTTC	CASSPFRIRTSGVEQFF
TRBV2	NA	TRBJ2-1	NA	TGTGCCAGCAGCGGAAGGTTGATGGCGGATGAGCAGTTCTTC	CASSGRLMADEQFF
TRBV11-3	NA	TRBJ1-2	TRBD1	TGTGCCAGCAGCTTAGATCGGGACAGCCACTATGGCTACACCTTC	CASSLDRDSHYGYTF
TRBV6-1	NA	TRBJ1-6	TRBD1	TGTGCCAGCAACAGACAGGGGCGTAATTCACCCCTCCACTTT	CASNRQGRNSPLHF
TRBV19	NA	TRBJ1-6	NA	TGTGCCAGAGGGGTTCCACCCCTCCACTTT	CARGVPPLHF
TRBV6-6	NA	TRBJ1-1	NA	TGTGCCAGCAGTCTGGGGCAGAACACTGAAGCTTTCTTT	CASSLGQNTEAFF
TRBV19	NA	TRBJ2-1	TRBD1	TGTGCCAGTAGGAGGGACAGCTACAATGAGCAGTTCTTC	CASRRDSYNEQFF
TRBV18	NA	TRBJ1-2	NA	TGTGCCAGCTCACCATCGGAGGGGTCGTATGGCTACACCTTC	CASSPSEGSYGYTF
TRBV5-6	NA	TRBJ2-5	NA	TGTGCCAGCAGCTTAGCCGGGACAATGAGGGAGACCCAGTACTTC	CASSLAGTMRETQYF
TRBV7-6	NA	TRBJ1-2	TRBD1	TGTGCCAGCAGCTTCCCCGATCACCGGGACAGGGAATACAAGTATGGCTACACCTTC	CASSFPDHRDREYKYGYTF
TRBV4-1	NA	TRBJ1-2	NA	TGCGCCAGCAGCCAAGATTACACAAACTATGGCTACACCTTC	CASSQDYTNYGYTF
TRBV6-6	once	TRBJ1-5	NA	TGTGCCAGCAGTTCCTCGGGGGGGGCCTCTCAGCCCCAGCATTTT	CASSSSGGASQPQHF
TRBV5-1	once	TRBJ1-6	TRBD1	TGCGCCAGCAGGGACAGGAGCTCCTATAATTCACCCCTCCACTTT	CASRDRSSYNSPLHF
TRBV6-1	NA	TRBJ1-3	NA	TGTGCCAGCAGTGACGAGGGACGGAAGAGCTCTGGAAACACCATATATTTT	CASSDEGRKSSGNTIYF
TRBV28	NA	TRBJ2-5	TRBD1	TGTGCCAGCAGTTTATGGGTCCCACAGGGGCAAGAGACCCAGTACTTC	CASSLWVPQGQETQYF
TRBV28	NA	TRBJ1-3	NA	TGTGCCAGCAGTTTAAGTAGACATGTCGGAAACACCATATATTTT	CASSLSRHVGNTIYF
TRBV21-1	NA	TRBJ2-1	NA	TGTGCCAGCAGCCCACCGCCGACGGGTATCTCCTACAATGAGCAGTTCTTC	CASSPPPTGISYNEQFF
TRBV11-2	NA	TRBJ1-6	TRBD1	TGTGCCAGCAGCCCCCGGACAGGGCGCAATTCACCCCTCCACTTT	CASSPRTGRNSPLHF
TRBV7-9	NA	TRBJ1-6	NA	TGTGCCAGCAGCTTAGGTCAGACTAATTCACCCCTCCACTTT	CASSLGQTNSPLHF
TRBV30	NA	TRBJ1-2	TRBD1	TGTGCCTGGAGTTGGGGGACAGGGATAGGCTATGGCTACACCTTC	CAWSWGTGIGYGYTF
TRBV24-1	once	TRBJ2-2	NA	TGTGCCACCAGTGATCCGGGCACCCCGAACACCGGGGAGCTGTTTTTT	CATSDPGTPNTGELFF
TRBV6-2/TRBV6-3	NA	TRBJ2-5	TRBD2	TGTGCCAGCAGTTGGACTAGCCAAAAGACCCAGTACTTC	CASSWTSQKTQYF
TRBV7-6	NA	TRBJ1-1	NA	TGTGCCAGCAGCTTAGCGGTGGTAATGAACACTGAAGCTTTCTTT	CASSLAVVMNTEAFF
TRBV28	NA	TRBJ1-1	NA	TGTGCCAGCAGTTTGGGGGGGTCGGGAACTGAAGCTTTCTTT	CASSLGGSGTEAFF
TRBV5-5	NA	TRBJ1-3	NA	TGTGCCAGCAGCTTGGGAGGCTCTGGAAACACCATATATTTT	CASSLGGSGNTIYF
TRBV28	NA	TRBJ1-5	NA	TGTGCCAGCAGTTTGATTAATCAGCCCCAGCATTTT	CASSLINQPQHF
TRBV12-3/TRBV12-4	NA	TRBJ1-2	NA	TGTGCCAGCAGTACCAGGGTTTCGAATGGCTACACCTTC	CASSTRVSNGYTF
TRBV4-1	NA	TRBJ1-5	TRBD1	TGCGCCAGCAGCCAAGTTCGGGCAGGGGGTGATCAGCCCCAGCATTTT	CASSQVRAGGDQPQHF
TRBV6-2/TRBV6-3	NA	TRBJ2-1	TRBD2	TGTGCCAGCAGTTTGACTAGCGGGGGCCGTTCCTTCTACAATGAGCAGTTCTTC	CASSLTSGGRSFYNEQFF
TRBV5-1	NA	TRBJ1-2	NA	TGCGCCAGCAGCGTAAGAGGTTCCGCAGCTAACTATGGCTACACCTTC	CASSVRGSAANYGYTF
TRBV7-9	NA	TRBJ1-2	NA	TGTGCCAGCAGCCGGGGACTGCACGACTATGGCTACACCTTC	CASSRGLHDYGYTF
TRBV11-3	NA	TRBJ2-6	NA	TGTGCCAGCAGCTTATCCTCTGGGGCCAACGTCCTGACTTTC	CASSLSSGANVLTF
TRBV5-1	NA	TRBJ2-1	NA	TGCGCCAGCAGCCCCATGGGTGGTCGGGGGACGAGCTCCTACAATGAGCAGTTCTTC	CASSPMGGRGTSSYNEQFF
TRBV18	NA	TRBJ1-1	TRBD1	TGTGCCAGCTCACCACCATTGGACAGGATGAACACTGAAGCTTTCTTT	CASSPPLDRMNTEAFF
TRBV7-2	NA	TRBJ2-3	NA	TGTGCCAGCAGCACGTACACAGATACGCAGTATTTT	CASSTYTDTQYF
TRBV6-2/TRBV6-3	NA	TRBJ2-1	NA	TGTGCCAGCAGTTACTCTACTGACTACTCCTACAATGAGCAGTTCTTC	CASSYSTDYSYNEQFF
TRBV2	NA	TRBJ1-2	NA	TGTGCCAGCAGGCCAAGTTGGGACCGACCAAACTATGGCTACACCTTC	CASRPSWDRPNYGYTF
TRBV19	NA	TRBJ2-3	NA	TGTGCCAGTAGTATGCAGGGCACAGATACGCAGTATTTT	CASSMQGTDTQYF
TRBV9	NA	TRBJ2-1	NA	TGTGCCAGCAGCGCCCAGACGCTAAGACAGTACCCGAACAATGAGCAGTTCTTC	CASSAQTLRQYPNNEQFF
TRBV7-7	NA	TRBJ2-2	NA	TGTGCTAGCAGCGCGGTAGCCTCAGGGGGGACCGGGGAGCTGTTTTTT	CASSAVASGGTGELFF
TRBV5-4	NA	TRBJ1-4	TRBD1	TGTGCCAGCAGCTTGGCGTCAGGGGGCGATGAAAAACTGTTTTTT	CASSLASGGDEKLFF
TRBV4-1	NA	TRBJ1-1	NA	TGCGCCAGCAGCCAAGTTTTAGCGTTAATGAACACTGAAGCTTTCTTT	CASSQVLALMNTEAFF
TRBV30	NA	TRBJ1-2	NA	TGTGCCTGGGATCACCGTCTCTATGGCTACACCTTC	CAWDHRLYGYTF
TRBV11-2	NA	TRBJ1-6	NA	TGTGCCAGCAGCGCGGGACGCCTGCTGAATTCACCCCTCCACTTT	CASSAGRLLNSPLHF
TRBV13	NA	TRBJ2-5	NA	TGTGCCAGCAGCTCCGGGGGCCAAGAGACCCAGTACTTC	CASSSGGQETQYF
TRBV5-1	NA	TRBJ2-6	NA	TGCGCCAGCAGCTTGACAGGCTCTGGGGCCAACGTCCTGACTTTC	CASSLTGSGANVLTF
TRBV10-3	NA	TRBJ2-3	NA	TGTGCCATCAAAACCCGGGACACAGACACAGATACGCAGTATTTT	CAIKTRDTDTDTQYF
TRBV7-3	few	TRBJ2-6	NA	TGTGCCAGCAAGTTCTCTGGGGCCAACGTCCTGACTTTC	CASKFSGANVLTF
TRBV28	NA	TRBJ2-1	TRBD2	TGTGCCAGCAGTCTAAACAGCGGGGGGGCGGGTAATGAGCAGTTCTTC	CASSLNSGGAGNEQFF
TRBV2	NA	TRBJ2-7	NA	TGTGCCAGCAGTCGGGGGGCGCCGGAATATCCCGAGCAGTACTTC	CASSRGAPEYPEQYF
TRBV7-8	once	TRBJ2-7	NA	TGTGCCAGCAGCTTCAGCGGAGGTTCCTACGAGCAGTACTTC	CASSFSGGSYEQYF
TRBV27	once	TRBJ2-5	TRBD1	TGTGCCAGCAGTTCCACACCCGGGACAGGTGTCCAAGAGACCCAGTACTTC	CASSSTPGTGVQETQYF
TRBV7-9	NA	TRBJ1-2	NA	TGTGCCAGCAGACCACCGATCTATGGCTACACCTTC	CASRPPIYGYTF